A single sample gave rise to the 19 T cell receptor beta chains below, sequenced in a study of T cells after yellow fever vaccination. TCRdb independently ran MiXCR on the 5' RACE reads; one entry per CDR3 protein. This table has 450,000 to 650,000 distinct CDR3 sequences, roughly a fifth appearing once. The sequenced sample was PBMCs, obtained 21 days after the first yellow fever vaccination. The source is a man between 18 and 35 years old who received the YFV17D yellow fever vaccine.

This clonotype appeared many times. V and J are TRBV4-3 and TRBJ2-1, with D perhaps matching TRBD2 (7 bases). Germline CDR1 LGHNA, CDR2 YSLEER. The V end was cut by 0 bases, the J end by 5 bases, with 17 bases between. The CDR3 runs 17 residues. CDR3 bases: TGCGCCAGCAGCCAAGAGAGAGGGGGGGAGTGGAACAATGAGCAGTTCTTC. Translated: CASSQERGGEWNNEQFF.

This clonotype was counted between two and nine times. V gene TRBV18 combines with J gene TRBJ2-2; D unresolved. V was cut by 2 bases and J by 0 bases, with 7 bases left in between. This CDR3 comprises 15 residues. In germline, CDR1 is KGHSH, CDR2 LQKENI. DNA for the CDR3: TGTGCCAGCTCACCAGCGTCGGCGAACACCGGGGAGCTGTTTTTT. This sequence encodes CASSPASANTGELFF.

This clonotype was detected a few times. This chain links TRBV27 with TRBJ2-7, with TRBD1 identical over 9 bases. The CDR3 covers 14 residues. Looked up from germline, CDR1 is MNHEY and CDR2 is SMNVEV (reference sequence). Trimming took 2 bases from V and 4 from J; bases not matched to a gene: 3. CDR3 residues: CASSLDRGIYEQYF. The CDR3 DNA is TGTGCCAGCAGTTTAGACAGGGGGATATACGAGCAGTACTTC.

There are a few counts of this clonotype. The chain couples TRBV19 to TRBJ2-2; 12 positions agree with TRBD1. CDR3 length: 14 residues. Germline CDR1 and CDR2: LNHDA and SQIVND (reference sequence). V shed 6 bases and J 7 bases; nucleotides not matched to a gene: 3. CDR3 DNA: TGTGCCAGTAGGGGACAGGGGGCAGGCGGGGAGCTGTTTTTT. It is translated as CASRGQGAGGELFF.

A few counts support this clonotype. CDR3 bases: TGTGCCAGCTCACCTTCTGCGGGGGTGTCCTACAATGAGCAGTTCTTC. Its translation: CASSPSAGVSYNEQFF. The chain employs TRBV18 and TRBJ2-1, with 7 bases fitting TRBD2. CDR1 is KGHSH and CDR2 is LQKENI in the germline V gene. The V and J ends lost 3 bases and 1 base, in that order; junction bases with no gene match: 6. The CDR3 sequence is 16 residues long.

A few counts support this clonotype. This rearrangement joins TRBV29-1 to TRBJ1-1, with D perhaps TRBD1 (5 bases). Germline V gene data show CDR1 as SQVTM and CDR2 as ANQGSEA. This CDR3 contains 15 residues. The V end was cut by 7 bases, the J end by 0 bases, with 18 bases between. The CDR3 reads CSATQGGTVNTEAFF. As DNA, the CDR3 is TGCAGCGCTACCCAGGGAGGGACGGTGAACACTGAAGCTTTCTTT.

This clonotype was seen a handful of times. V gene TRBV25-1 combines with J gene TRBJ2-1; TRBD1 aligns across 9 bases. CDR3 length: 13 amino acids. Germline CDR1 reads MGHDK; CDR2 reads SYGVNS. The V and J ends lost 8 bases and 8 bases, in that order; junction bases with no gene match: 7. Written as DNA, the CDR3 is TGTGCCAGCGGGCGGGGACAGGGCTATGAGCAGTTCTTC. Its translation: CASGRGQGYEQFF.

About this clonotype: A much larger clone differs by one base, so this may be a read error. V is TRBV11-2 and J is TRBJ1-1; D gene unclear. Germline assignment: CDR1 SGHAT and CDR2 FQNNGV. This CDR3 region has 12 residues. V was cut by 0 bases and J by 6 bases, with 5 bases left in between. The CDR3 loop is CASSLDSPEAFF. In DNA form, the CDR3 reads TGTGCCAGCAGCTTAGATTCGCCTGAAGCTTTCTTT.

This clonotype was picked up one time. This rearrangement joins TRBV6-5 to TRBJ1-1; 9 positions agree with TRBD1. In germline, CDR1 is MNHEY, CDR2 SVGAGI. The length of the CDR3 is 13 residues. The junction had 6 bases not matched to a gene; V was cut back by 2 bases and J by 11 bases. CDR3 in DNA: TGTGCCAGCAGTTACCGGGACAGGGTCGGGGCTTTCTTT. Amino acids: CASSYRDRVGAFF.

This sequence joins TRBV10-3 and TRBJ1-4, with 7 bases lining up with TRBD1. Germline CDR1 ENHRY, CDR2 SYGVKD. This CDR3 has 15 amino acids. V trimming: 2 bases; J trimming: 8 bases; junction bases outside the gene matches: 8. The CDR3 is CAISEEGRGAEKLFF. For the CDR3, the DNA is TGTGCCATCAGTGAGGAGGGCAGGGGGGCGGAAAAACTGTTTTTT.

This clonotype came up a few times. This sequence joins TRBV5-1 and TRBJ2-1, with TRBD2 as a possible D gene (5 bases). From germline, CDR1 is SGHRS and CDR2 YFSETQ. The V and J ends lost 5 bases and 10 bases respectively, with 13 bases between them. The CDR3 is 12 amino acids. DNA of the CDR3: TGCGCCAGCAGACTAGAAGTAGACGAGCAGTTCTTC. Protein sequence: CASRLEVDEQFF.

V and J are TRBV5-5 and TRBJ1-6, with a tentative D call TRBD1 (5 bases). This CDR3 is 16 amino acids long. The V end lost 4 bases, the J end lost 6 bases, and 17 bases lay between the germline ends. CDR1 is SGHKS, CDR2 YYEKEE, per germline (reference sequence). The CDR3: CASSPDPTDFNSPLHF. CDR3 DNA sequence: TGTGCCAGCAGCCCGGACCCGACAGACTTTAATTCACCCCTCCACTTT.

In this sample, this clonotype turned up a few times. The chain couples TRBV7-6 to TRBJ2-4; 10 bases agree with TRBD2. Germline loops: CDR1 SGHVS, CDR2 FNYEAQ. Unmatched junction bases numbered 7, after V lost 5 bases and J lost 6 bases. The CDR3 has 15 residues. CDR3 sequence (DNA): TGTGCCAGCAGCCCAGCGGGGGGGCCTAGAAACATTCAGTACTTC. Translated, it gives CASSPAGGPRNIQYF.

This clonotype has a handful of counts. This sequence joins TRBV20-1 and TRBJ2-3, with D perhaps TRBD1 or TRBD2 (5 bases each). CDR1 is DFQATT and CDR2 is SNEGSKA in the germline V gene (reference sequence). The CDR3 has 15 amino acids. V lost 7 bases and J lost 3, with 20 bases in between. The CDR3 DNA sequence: TGCAGTGTCCCGCTCGCCGGGACCGGGACAGATACGCAGTATTTT. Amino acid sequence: CSVPLAGTGTDTQYF.

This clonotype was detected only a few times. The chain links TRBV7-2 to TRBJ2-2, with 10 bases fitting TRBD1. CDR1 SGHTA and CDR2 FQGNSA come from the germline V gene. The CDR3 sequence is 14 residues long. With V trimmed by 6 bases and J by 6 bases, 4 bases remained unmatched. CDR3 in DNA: TGTGCCAGCAGACAGACAGGGGGCTCCGGGGAGCTGTTTTTT. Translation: CASRQTGGSGELFF.

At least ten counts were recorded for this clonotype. CDR3 in amino acids: CASSGGTYYNEQFF. The CDR3 DNA follows: TGTGCCAGCAGCGGAGGGACCTACTACAATGAGCAGTTCTTC. The chain combines TRBV7-2 with TRBJ2-1; TRBD2 might be the D (6 bases). The V end was cut by 5 bases, the J end by 3 bases, with 11 bases between. Looked up from germline, CDR1 is SGHTA and CDR2 is FQGNSA. The CDR3 is 14 amino acids.

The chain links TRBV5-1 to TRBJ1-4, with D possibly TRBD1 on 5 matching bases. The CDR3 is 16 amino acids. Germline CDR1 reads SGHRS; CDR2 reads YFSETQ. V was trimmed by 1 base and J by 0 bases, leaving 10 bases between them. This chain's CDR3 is CASSLLGPATNEKLFF. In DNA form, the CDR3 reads TGCGCCAGCAGCTTGTTGGGGCCGGCAACTAATGAAAAACTGTTTTTT. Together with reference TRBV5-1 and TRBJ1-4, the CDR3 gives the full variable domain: KAGVTQTPRYLIKTRGQQVTLSCSPISGHRSVSWYQQTPGQGLQFLFEYFSETQRNKGNFPGRFSGRQFSNSRSEMNVSTLELGDSALYLCASSLLGPATNEKLFFGSGTQLSVL.

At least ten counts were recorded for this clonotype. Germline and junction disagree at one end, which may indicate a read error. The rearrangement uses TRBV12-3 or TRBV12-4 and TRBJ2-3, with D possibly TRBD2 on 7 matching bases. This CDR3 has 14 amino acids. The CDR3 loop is CASSLGGGTDTQYF. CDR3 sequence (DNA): TGTGCCAGCAGCTTAGGGGGGGGCACAGATACGCAGTATTTT.

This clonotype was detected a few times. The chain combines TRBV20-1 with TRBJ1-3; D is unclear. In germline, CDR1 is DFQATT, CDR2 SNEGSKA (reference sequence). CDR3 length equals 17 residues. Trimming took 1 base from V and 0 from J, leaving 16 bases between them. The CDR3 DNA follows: TGCAGTGCTAGAGGTCGGAGAGGGAAAGTCTCTGGAAACACCATATATTTT. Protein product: CSARGRRGKVSGNTIYF.